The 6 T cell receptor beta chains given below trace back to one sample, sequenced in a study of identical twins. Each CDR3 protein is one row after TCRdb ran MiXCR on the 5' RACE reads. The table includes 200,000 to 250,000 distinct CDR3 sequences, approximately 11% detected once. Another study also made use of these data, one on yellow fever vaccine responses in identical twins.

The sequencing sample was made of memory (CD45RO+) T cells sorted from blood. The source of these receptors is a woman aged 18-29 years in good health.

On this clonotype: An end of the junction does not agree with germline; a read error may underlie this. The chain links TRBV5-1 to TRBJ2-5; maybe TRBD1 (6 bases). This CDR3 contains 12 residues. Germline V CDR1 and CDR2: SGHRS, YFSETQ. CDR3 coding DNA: TGCGCCAGCAGTAGGTCAGGGGAGAGCCAGTACTTC. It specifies CASSRSGESQYF.

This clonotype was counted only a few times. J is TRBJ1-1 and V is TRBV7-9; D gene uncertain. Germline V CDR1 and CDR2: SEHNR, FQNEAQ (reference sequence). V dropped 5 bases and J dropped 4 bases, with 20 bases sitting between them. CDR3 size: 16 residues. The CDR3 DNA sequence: TGTGCCAGCAGCCCGAGGACCATGGGAACGGGCACTGAAGCTTTCTTT. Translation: CASSPRTMGTGTEAFF.

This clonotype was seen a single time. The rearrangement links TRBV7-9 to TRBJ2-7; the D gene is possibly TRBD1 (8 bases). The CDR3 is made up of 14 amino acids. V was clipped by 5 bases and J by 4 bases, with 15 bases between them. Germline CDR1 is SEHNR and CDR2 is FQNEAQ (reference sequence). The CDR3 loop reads CASSTGGARYEQYF. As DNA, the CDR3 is TGTGCCAGCAGCACAGGGGGGGCTCGGTACGAGCAGTACTTC.

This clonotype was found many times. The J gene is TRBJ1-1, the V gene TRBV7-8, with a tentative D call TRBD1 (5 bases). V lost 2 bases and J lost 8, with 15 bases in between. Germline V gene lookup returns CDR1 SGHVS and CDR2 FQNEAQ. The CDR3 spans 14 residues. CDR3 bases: TGTGCCAGCAGCTTAAAGTTTGGAAGGGACGAAGCTTTCTTT. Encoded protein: CASSLKFGRDEAFF.

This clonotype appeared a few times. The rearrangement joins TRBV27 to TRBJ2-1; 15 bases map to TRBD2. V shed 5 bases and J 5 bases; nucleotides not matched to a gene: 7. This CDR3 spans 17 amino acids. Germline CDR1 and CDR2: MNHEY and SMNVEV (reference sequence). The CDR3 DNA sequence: TGTGCCAGCAGTCCCTTCGGGACTAGCGGGAGGAACAATGAGCAGTTCTTC. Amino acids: CASSPFGTSGRNNEQFF.

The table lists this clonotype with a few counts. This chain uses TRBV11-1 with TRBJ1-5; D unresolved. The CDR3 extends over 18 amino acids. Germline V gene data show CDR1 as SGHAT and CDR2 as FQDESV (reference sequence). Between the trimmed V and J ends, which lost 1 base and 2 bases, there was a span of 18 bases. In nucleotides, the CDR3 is TGTGCCAGCAGCTTAGTAGTGTCGGGGTTTACGGGCAATCAGCCCCAGCATTTT. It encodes CASSLVVSGFTGNQPQHF. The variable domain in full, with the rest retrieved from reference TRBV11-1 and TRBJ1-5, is EAEVAQSPRYKITEKSQAVAFWCDPISGHATLYWYRQILGQGPELLVQFQDESVVDDSQLPKDRFSAERLKGVDSTLKIQPAELGDSAMYLCASSLVVSGFTGNQPQHFGDGTRLSIL.